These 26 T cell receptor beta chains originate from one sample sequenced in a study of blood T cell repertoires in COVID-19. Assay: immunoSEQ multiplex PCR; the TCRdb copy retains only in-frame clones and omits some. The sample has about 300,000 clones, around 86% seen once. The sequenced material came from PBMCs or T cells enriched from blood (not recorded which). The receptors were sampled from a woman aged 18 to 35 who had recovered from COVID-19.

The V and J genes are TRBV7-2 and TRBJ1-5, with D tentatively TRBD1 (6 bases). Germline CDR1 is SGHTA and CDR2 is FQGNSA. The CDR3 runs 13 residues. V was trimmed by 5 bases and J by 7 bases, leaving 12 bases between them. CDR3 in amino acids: CASSETGGQPQHF. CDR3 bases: TGTGCCAGCAGCGAGACAGGCGGACAGCCCCAGCATTTT.

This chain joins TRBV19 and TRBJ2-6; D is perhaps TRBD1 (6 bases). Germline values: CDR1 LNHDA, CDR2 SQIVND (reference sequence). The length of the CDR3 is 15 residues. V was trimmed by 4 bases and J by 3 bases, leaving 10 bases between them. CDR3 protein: CASSTNRDGANVLTF. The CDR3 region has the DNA TGTGCCAGTAGTACCAACAGGGATGGGGCCAACGTCCTGACTTTC.

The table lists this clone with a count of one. CDR3 bases: TGTGCCAGCAGTCTCCGGACACCCATCCAGGAGACCCAGTACTTC. Translated: CASSLRTPIQETQYF. The chain joins TRBV27 to TRBJ2-5; maybe TRBD1 (5 bases). Germline CDR1 is MNHEY and CDR2 is SMNVEV (reference sequence). The CDR3 contains 15 residues. V was cut by 5 bases and J by 5 bases, with 18 bases left in between.

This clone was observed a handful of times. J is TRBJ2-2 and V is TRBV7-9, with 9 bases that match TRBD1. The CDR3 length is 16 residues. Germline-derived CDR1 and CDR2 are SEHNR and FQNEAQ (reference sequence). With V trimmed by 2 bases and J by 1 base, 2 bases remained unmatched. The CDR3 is CASSLRGQGNTGELFF. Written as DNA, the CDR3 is TGTGCCAGCAGCTTAAGGGGACAGGGGAACACCGGGGAGCTGTTTTTT.

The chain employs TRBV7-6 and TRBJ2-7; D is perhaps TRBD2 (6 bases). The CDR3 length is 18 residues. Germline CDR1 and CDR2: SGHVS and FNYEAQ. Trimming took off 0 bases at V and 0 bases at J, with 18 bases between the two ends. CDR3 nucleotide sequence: TGTGCCAGCAGCTTAGCGTTTCCAGGGACTTATAACTCCTACGAGCAGTACTTC. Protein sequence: CASSLAFPGTYNSYEQYF.

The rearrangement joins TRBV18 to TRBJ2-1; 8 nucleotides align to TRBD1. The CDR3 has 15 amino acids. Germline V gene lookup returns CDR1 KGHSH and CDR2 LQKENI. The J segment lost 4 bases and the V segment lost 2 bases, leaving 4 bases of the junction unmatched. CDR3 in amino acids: CASSPAGQGYNEQFF. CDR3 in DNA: TGTGCCAGCTCACCAGCCGGACAGGGTTACAATGAGCAGTTCTTC.

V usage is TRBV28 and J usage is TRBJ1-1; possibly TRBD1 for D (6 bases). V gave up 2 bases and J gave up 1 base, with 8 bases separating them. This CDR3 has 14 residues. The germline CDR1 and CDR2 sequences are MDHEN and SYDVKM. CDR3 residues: CASSLIQGNTEAFF. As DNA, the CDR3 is TGTGCCAGCAGTTTAATACAGGGGAACACTGAAGCTTTCTTT. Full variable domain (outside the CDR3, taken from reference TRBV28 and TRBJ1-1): DVKVTQSSRYLVKRTGEKVFLECVQDMDHENMFWYRQDPGLGLRLIYFSYDVKMKEKGDIPEGYSVSREKKERFSLILESASTNQTSMYLCASSLIQGNTEAFFGQGTRLTVV.

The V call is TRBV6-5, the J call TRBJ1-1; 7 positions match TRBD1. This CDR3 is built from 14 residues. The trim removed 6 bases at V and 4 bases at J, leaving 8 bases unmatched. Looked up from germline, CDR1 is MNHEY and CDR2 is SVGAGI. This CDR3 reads CASRETGFRTEAFF. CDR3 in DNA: TGTGCCAGCAGGGAGACAGGGTTTCGCACTGAAGCTTTCTTT.

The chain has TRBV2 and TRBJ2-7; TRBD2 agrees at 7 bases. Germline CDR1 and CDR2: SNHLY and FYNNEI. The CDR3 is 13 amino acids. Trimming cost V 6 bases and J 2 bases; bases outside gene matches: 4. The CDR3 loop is CASRDGGAYEQYF. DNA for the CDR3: TGTGCCAGCAGGGATGGGGGGGCCTACGAGCAGTACTTC.

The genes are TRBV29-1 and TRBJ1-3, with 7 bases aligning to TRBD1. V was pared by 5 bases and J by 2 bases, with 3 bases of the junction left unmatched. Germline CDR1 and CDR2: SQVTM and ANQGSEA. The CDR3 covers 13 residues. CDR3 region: CSVYRGTGNTIYF. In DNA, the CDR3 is TGCAGCGTTTACAGGGGCACTGGAAACACCATATATTTT.

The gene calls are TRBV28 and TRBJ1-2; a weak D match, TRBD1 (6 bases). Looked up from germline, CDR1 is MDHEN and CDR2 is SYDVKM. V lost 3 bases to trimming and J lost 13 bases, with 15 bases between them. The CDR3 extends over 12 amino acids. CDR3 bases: TGTGCCAGCAGTTTCGGGGGGCCCCGGTCCACCTTC. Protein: CASSFGGPRSTF.

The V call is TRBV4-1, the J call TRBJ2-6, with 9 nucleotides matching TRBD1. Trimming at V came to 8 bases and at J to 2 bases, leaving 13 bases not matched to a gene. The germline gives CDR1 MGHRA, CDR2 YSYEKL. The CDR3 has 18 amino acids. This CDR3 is CASLPPGQGHPGANVLTF. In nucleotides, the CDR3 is TGCGCCAGCTTACCACCGGGACAGGGACACCCTGGGGCCAACGTCCTGACTTTC.

The CDR3 loop reads CASSAGLRYEQYF. CDR3 bases: TGTGCCAGCAGTGCGGGACTACGCTACGAGCAGTACTTC. This chain uses TRBV28 with TRBJ2-7; TRBD2 matches 7 bases. The V segment lost 5 bases and the J segment 3 bases; nucleotides outside the gene matches: 4. From germline, CDR1 is MDHEN and CDR2 SYDVKM. The CDR3 contains 13 residues.

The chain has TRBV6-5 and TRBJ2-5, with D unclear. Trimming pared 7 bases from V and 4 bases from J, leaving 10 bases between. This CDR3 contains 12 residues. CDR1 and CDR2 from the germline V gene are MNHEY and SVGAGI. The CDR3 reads CASNARGETQYF. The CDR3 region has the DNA TGTGCCAGCAATGCTAGAGGAGAGACCCAGTACTTC.

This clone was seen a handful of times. The CDR3 sequence: CASSQTDRGHGNTIYF. The CDR3 region has the DNA TGCGCCAGCAGCCAGACGGACAGGGGGCACGGAAACACCATATATTTT. This chain connects TRBV4-1 to TRBJ1-3; TRBD1 aligns across 11 bases. Trimming removed 3 bases from V and 4 bases from J; junction bases left unmatched: 5. CDR3 size: 16 residues. Germline-derived CDR1 and CDR2 are MGHRA and YSYEKL.

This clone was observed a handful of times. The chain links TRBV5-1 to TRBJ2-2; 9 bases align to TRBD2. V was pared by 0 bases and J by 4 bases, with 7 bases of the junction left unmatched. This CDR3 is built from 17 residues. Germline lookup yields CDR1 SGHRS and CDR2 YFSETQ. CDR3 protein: CASSLVFVAGATGELFF. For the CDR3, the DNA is TGCGCCAGCAGCTTGGTTTTTGTAGCGGGAGCCACCGGGGAGCTGTTTTTT. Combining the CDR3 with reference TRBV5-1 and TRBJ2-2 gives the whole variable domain KAGVTQTPRYLIKTRGQQVTLSCSPISGHRSVSWYQQTPGQGLQFLFEYFSETQRNKGNFPGRFSGRQFSNSRSEMNVSTLELGDSALYLCASSLVFVAGATGELFFGEGSRLTVL.

The CDR3 DNA reads as TGTGCCAGCAGCCCACTGCTCAGGGCCGGGACAGGCCGTGGCTACACCTTC. This translates into CASSPLLRAGTGRGYTF. The chain employs TRBV11-2 and TRBJ1-2, with TRBD1 matching over 8 bases. CDR1 is SGHAT and CDR2 is FQNNGV in the germline V gene. Trimming at V came to 5 bases and at J to 7 bases, leaving 18 bases not matched to a gene. CDR3 length: 17 amino acids.

CDR3 residues: CASTPGTSPYIAKNIQYF. The CDR3 coding sequence is TGTGCCAGTACCCCCGGGACTAGTCCCTACATAGCCAAAAACATTCAGTACTTC. The chain carries TRBV19 and TRBJ2-4, with 8 bases identical to TRBD2. CDR1 and CDR2 (germline): LNHDA, SQIVND (reference sequence). CDR3 length equals 18 residues. V lost 7 bases to trimming and J lost 0 bases; unmatched junction nucleotides: 14. The full variable domain, completed using reference TRBV19 and TRBJ2-4, is DGGITQSPKYLFRKEGQNVTLSCEQNLNHDAMYWYRQDPGQGLRLIYYSQIVNDFQKGDIAEGYSVSREKKESFPLTVTSAQKNPTAFYLCASTPGTSPYIAKNIQYFGAGTRLSVL.

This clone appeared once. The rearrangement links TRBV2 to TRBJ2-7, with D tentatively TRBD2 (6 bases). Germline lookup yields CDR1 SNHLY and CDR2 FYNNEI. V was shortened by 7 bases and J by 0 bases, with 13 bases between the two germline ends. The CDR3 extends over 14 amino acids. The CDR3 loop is CASKGGEFSYEQYF. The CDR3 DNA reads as TGTGCCAGCAAGGGCGGGGAGTTCTCCTACGAGCAGTACTTC.

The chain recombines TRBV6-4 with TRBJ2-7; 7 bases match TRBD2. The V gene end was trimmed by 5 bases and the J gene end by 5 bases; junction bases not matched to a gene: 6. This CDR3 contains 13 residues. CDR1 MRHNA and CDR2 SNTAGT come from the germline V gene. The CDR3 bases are TGTGCCAGCAGTTGGAGGGAGGGAGACGAGCAGTACTTC. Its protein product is CASSWREGDEQYF.

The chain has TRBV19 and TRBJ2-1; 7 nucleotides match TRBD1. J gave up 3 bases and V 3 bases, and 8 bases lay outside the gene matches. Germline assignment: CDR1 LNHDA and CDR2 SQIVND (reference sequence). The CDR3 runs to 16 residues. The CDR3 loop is CASSISRDSIYNEQFF. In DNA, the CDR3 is TGTGCCAGTAGTATTTCCAGGGACAGCATCTACAATGAGCAGTTCTTC.

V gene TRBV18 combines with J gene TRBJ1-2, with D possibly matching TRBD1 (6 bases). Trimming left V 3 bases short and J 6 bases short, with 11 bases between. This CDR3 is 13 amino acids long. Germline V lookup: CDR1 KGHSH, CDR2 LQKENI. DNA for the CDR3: TGTGCCAGCTCACCGGGGGCCTCTAATGGCTACACCTTC. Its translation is CASSPGASNGYTF. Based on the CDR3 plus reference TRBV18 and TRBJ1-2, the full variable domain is NAGVMQNPRHLVRRRGQEARLRCSPMKGHSHVYWYRQLPEEGLKFMVYLQKENIIDESGMPKERFSAEFPKEGPSILRIQQVVRGDSAAYFCASSPGASNGYTFGSGTRLTVV.

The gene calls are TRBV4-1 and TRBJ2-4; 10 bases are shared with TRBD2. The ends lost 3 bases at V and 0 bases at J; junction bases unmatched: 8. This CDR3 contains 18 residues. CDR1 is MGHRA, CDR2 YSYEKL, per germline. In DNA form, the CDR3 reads TGCGCCAGCAGCCAGGGTCGGCTAGCGGGGGTAGCCAAAAACATTCAGTACTTC. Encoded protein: CASSQGRLAGVAKNIQYF.

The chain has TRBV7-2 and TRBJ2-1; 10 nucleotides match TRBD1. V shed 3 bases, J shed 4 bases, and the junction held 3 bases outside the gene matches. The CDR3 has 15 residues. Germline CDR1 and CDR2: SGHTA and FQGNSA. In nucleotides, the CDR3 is TGTGCCAGCAGCTTTGACAGGGGGCTGTACAATGAGCAGTTCTTC. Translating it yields CASSFDRGLYNEQFF.

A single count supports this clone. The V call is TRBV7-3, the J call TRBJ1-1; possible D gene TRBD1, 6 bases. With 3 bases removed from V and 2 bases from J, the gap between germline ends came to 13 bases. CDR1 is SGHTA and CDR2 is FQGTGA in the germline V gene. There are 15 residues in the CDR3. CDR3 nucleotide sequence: TGTGCCAGCAGCTTCTCAGGGGCCCCTAACACTGAAGCTTTCTTT. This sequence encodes CASSFSGAPNTEAFF.

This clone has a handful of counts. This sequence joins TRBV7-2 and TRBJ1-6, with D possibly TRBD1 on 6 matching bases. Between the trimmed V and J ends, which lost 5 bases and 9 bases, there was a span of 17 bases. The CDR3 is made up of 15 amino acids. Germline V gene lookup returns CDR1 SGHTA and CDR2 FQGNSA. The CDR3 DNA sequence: TGTGCCAGCAGCCCCCGTGGGAGGGGGGGTTCACCCCTCCACTTT. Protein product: CASSPRGRGGSPLHF.